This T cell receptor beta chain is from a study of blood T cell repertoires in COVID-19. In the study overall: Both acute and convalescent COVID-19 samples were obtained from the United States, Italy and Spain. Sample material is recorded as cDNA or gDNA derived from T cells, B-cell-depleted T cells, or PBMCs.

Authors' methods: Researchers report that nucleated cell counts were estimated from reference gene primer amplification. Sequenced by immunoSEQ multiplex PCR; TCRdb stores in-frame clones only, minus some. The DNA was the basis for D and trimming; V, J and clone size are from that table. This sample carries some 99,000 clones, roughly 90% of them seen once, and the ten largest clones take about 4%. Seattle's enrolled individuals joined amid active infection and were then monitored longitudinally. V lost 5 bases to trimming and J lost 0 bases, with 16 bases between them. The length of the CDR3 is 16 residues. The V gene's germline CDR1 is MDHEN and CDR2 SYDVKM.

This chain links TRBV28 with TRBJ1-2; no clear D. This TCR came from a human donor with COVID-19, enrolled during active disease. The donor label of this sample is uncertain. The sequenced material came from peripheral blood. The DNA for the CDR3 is TGTGCCAGCAGTCCCCCGACCAGCGCCGCTAACTATGGCTACACCTTC. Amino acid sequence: CASSPPTSAANYGYTF.